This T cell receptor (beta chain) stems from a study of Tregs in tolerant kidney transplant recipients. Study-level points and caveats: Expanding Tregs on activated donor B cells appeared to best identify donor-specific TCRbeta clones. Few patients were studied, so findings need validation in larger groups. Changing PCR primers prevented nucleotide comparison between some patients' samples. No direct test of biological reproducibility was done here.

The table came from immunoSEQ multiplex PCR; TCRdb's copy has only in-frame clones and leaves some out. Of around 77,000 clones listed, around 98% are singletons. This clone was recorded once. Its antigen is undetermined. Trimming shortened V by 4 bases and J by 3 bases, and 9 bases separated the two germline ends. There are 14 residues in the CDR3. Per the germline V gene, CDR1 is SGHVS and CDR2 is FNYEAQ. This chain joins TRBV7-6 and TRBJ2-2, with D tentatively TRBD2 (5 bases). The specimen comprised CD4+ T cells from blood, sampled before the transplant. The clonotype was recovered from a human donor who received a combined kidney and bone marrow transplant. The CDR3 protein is CASSSGLHTGELFF. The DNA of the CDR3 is TGTGCCAGCAGCTCAGGACTCCACACCGGGGAGCTGTTTTTT.